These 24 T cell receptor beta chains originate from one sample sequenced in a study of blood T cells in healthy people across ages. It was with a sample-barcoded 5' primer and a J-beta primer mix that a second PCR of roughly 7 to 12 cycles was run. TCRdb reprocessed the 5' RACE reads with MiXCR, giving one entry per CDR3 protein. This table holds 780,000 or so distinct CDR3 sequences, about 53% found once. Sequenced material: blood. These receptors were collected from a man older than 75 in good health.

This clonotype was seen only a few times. The CDR3 DNA reads as TGTGCCAGCAGCTCTCCCTTTAACAGGGGGATAGGCTCCTACAATGAGCAGTTCTTC. Translation: CASSSPFNRGIGSYNEQFF. J is TRBJ2-1 and V is TRBV7-9, with 8 bases lining up with TRBD1. CDR1 and CDR2 from the germline V gene are SEHNR and FQNEAQ (reference sequence). J lost 0 bases, V lost 4 bases, and 14 bases had no gene match. The CDR3 has 19 residues.

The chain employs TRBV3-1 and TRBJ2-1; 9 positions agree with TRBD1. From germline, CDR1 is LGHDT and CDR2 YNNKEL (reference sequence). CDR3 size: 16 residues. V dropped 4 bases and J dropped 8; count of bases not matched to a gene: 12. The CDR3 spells CASSPTSRTGVHEQFF. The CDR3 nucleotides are TGTGCCAGCAGCCCAACCTCAAGGACAGGGGTACATGAGCAGTTCTTC.

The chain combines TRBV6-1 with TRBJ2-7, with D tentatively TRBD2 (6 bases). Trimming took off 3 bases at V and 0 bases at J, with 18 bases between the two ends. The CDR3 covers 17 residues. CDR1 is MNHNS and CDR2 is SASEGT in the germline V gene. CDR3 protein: CASSDRSRGTFSYEQYF. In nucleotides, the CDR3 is TGTGCCAGCAGTGATAGATCTCGAGGGACTTTCTCCTACGAGCAGTACTTC.

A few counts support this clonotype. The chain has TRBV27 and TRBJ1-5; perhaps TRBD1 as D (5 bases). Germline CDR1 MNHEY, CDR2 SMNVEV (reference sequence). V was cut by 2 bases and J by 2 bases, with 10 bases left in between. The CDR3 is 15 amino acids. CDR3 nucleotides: TGTGCCAGCAGTTTAGGGACTCGAGGCAATCAGCCCCAGCATTTT. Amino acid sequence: CASSLGTRGNQPQHF.

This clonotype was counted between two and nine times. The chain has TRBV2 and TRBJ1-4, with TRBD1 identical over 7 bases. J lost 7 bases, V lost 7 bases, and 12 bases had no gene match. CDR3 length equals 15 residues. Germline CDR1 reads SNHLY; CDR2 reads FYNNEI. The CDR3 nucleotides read TGTGCCAGCAACCAGGGGGGTCTCCATGGTGAAAAACTGTTTTTT. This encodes CASNQGGLHGEKLFF. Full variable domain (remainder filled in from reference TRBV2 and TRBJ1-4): EPEVTQTPSHQVTQMGQEVILRCVPISNHLYFYWYRQILGQKVEFLVSFYNNEISEKSEIFDDQFSVERPDGSNFTLKIRSTKLEDSAMYFCASNQGGLHGEKLFFGSGTQLSVL.

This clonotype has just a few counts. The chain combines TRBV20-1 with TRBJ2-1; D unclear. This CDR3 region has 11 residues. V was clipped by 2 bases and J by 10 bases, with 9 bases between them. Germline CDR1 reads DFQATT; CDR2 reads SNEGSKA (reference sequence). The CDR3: CSARRTREQFF. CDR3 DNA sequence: TGCAGTGCTAGACGGACGCGGGAGCAGTTCTTC.

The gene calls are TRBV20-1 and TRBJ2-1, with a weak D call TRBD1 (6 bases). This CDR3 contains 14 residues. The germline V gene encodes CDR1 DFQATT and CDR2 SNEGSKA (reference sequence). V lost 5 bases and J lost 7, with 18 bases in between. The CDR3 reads CSASPGQGTNEQFF. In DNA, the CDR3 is TGCAGTGCTTCCCCGGGGCAGGGGACGAATGAGCAGTTCTTC.

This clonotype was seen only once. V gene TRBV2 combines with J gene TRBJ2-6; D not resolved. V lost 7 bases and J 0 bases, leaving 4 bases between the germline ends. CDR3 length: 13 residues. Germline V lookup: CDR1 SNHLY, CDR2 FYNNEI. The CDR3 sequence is CASIISGANVLTF. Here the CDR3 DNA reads TGTGCCAGCATAATCTCTGGGGCCAACGTCCTGACTTTC.

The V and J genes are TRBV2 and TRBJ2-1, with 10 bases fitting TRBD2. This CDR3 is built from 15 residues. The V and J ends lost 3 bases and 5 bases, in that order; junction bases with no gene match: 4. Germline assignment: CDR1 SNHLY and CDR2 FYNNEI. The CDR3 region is CASSDPGLADNEQFF. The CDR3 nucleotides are TGTGCCAGCAGTGATCCAGGACTAGCGGACAATGAGCAGTTCTTC.

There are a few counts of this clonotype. Written as DNA, the CDR3 is TGTGCCGCTGCCTCCCAGGGACAGGGAGTAGGCTACACCTTC. Its translation: CAAASQGQGVGYTF. This chain links TRBV6-6 with TRBJ1-2; 9 bases align to TRBD1. V was pared by 11 bases and J by 8 bases, with 15 bases of the junction left unmatched. Germline V lookup: CDR1 MNHNY, CDR2 SVGAGI (reference sequence). The CDR3 length is 14 residues.

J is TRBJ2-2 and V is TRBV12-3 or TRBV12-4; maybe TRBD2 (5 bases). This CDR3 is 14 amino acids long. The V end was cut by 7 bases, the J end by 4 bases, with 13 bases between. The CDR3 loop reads CASKGGKSTGELFF. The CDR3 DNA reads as TGTGCCAGCAAAGGAGGAAAAAGCACCGGGGAGCTGTTTTTT.

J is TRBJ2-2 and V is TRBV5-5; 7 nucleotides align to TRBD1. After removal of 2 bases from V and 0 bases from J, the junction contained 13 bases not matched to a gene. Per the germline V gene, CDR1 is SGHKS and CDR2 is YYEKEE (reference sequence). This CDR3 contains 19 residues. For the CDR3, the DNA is TGTGCCAGCAGCTTACCCCTCCGGGACAGACTTACGAACACCGGGGAGCTGTTTTTT. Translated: CASSLPLRDRLTNTGELFF.

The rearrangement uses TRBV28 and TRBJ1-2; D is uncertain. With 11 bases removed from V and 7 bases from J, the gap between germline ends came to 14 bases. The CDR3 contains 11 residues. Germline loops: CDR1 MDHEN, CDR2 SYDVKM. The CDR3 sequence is CAAGEVGGYTF. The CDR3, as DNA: TGTGCCGCCGGAGAAGTTGGTGGCTACACCTTC.

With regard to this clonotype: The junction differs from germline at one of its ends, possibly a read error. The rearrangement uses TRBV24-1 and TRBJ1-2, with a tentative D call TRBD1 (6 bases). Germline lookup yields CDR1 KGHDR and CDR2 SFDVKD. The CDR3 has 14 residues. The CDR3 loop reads CATSDSGTLHGSTF. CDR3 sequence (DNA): TGTGCCACCAGCGACTCCGGGACACTCCATGGCTCCACCTTC.

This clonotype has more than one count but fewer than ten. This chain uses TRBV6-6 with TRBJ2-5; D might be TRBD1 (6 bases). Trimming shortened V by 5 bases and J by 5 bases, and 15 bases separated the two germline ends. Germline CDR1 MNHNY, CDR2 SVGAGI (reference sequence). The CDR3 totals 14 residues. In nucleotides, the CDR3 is TGTGCCAGCAGTCATACAGGGAACATGGAGACCCAGTACTTC. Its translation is CASSHTGNMETQYF.

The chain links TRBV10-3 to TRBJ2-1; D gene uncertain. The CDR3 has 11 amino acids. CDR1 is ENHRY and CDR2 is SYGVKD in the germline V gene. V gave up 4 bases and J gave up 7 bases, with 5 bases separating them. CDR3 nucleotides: TGTGCCATCAGTGTAGGGAATGAGCAGTTCTTC. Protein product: CAISVGNEQFF.

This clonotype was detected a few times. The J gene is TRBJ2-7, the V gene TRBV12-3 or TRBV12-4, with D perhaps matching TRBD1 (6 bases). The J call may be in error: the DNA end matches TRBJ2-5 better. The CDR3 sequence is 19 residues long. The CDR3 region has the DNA TGTGCCAGCAGCTATCCTCTCCAGGGGAGCGCCCACCTTCGGAAGACCCAGTACTTC. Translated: CASSYPLQGSAHLRKTQYF.

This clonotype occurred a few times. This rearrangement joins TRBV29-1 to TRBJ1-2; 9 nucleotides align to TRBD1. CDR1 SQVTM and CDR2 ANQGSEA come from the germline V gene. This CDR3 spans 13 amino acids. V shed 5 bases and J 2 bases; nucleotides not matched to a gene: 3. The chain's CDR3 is CSVFGQGNYGYTF. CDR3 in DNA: TGCAGCGTTTTCGGACAGGGGAACTATGGCTACACCTTC.

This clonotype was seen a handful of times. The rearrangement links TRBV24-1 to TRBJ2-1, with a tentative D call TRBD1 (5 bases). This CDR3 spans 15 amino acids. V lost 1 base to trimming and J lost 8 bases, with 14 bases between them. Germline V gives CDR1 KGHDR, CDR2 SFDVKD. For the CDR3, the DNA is TGTGCCACCAGTGATTTTCGGCAGGGATACGATGAGCAGTTCTTC. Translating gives CATSDFRQGYDEQFF.

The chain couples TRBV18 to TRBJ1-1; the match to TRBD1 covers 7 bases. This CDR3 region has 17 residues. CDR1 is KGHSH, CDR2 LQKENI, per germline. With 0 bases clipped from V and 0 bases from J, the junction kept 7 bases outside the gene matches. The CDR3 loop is CASSPPGQSIMNTEAFF. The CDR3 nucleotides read TGTGCCAGCTCACCACCGGGACAGAGCATCATGAACACTGAAGCTTTCTTT.

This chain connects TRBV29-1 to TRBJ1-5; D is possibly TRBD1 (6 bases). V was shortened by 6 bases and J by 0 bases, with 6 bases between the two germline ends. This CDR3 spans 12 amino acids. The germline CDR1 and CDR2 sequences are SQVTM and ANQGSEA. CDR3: CSVGHSNQPQHF. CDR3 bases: TGCAGCGTGGGACATAGCAATCAGCCCCAGCATTTT.

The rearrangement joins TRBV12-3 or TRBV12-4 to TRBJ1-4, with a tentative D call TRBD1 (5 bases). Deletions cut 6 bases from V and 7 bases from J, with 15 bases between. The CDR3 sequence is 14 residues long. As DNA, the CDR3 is TGTGCCAGCAGAAACCGAGGGACTGGTGAAAAACTGTTTTTT. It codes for CASRNRGTGEKLFF.

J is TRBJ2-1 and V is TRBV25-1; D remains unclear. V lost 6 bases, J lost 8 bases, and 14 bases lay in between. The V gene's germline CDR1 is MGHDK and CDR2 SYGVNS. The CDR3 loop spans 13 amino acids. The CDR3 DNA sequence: TGTGCCAGCAGACCCTCGCAGAGCGATGAGCAGTTCTTC. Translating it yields CASRPSQSDEQFF.

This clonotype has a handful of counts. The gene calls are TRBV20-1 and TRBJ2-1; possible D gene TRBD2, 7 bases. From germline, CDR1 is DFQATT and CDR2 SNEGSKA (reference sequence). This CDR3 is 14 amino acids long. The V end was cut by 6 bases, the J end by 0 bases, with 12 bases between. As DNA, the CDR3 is TGCAGTGCAACGGGGGGCTACTCCTACAATGAGCAGTTCTTC. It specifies CSATGGYSYNEQFF.